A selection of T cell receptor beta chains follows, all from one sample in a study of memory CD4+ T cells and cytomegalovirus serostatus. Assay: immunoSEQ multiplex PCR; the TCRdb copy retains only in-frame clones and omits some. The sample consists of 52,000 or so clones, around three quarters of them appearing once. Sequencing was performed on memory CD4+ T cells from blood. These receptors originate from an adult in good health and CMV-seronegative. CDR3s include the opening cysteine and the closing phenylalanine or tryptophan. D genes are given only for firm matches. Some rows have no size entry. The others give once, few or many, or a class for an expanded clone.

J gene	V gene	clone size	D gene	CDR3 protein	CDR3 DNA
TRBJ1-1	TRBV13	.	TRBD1	CASSYGTANTEAFF	TGTGCCAGCAGCTACGGGACAGCAAACACTGAAGCTTTCTTT
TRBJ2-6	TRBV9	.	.	CASSVEAEVLLSGANVLTF	TGTGCCAGCAGCGTAGAAGCGGAGGTCCTCCTCTCTGGGGCCAACGTCCTGACTTTC
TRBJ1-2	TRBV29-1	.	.	CSVEQEPRGYGYTF	TGCAGCGTTGAACAGGAGCCCCGGGGCTATGGCTACACCTTC
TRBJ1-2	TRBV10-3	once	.	CASTTNSRGYGYTF	TGTGCCAGCACCACGAATTCCAGGGGCTATGGCTACACCTTC
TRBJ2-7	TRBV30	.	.	CAWGEGIIYEQYF	TGTGCCTGGGGGGAAGGGATCATTTACGAGCAGTACTTC
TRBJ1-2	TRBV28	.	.	CASSLAYGYTF	TGTGCCAGCAGTTTAGCCTATGGCTACACCTTC
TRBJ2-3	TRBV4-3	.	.	CASSQDRGDTQYF	TGCGCCAGCAGCCAAGATCGTGGGGATACGCAGTATTTT
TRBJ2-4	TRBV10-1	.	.	CASSEGGRGNIQYF	TGCGCCAGCAGTGAGGGGGGGAGAGGAAACATTCAGTACTTC
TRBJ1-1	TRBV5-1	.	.	CASSLATANTEAFF	TGCGCCAGCAGCTTGGCTACGGCGAACACTGAAGCTTTCTTT
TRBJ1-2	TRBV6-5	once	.	CASSYSSAGGYTF	TGTGCCAGCAGTTACTCTAGTGCGGGAGGCTACACCTTC
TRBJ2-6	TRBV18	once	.	CASSPATGPRSGANVLTF	TGTGCCAGCTCACCCGCGACAGGACCACGCTCTGGGGCCAACGTCCTGACTTTC
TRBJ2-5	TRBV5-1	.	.	CASSPGSRAETQYF	TGCGCCAGCAGCCCCGGGTCCCGGGCAGAGACCCAGTACTTC
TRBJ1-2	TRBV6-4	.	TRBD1	CASSATGGAGGYTF	TGTGCCAGCAGTGCAACAGGGGGCGCGGGTGGCTACACCTTC
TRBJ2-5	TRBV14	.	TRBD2	CAGSQKGLAGETQYF	TGTGCCGGCAGCCAAAAGGGACTAGCGGGAGAGACCCAGTACTTC
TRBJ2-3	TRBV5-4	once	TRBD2	CASSLDIGGGTDTQYF	TGTGCCAGCAGCTTGGATATCGGGGGGGGCACAGATACGCAGTATTTT
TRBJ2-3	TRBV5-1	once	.	CASREPSQSDTQYF	TGCGCCAGCAGAGAACCTAGTCAGTCAGATACGCAGTATTTT
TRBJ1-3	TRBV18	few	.	CASSPVAGHSGNTIYF	TGTGCCAGCTCACCGGTCGCGGGACACTCTGGAAACACCATATATTTT
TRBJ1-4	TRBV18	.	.	CASSPQGNRGEKLFF	TGTGCCAGCTCACCGCAGGGAAATCGAGGAGAAAAACTGTTTTTT
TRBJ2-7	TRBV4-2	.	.	CASSQDLTALYEQYF	TGTGCCAGCAGCCAAGATCTAACAGCACTCTACGAGCAGTACTTC
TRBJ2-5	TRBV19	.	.	CASSIGVRLEETQYF	TGTGCCAGTAGTATAGGGGTCCGCCTCGAGGAGACCCAGTACTTC
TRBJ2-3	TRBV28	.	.	CASSSRDLIHF	TGTGCCAGCAGTTCCCGGGACCTCATCCATTTT
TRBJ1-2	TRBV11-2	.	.	CASSLVRGRGYGYTF	TGTGCCAGCAGCTTAGTCCGGGGGCGCGGCTATGGCTACACCTTC
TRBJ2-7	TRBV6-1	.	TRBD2	CASSEGGGRDEQYF	TGTGCCAGCAGTGAAGGTGGCGGGAGAGACGAGCAGTACTTC
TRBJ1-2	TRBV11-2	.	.	CASSQTDGNYGYTF	TGTGCCAGCAGCCAAACAGACGGAAACTATGGCTACACCTTC
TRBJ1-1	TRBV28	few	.	CASSAFPRRTEAFF	TGTGCCAGCAGTGCGTTCCCGAGAAGGACTGAAGCTTTCTTT
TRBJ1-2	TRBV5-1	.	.	CASSLEVGGYGYTF	TGCGCCAGCAGCTTGGAAGTCGGGGGCTATGGCTACACCTTC
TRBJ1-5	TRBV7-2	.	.	CASSRGDTYNQPQHF	TGTGCCAGCAGCCGGGGGGACACCTATAATCAGCCCCAGCATTTT
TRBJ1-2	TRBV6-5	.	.	CASSLGFNYGYTF	TGTGCCAGCAGTTTGGGTTTTAACTATGGCTACACCTTC
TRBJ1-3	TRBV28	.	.	CASRNSPFSGNTIYF	TGTGCCAGCAGGAACAGCCCTTTCTCTGGAAACACCATATATTTT
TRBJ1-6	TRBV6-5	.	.	CASSWGSGNSPLHF	TGTGCCAGCAGTTGGGGGTCAGGAAATTCACCCCTCCACTTT
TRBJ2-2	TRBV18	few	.	CASSRMEGHSSGELFF	TGTGCCAGCTCACGTATGGAGGGGCATTCCTCCGGGGAGCTGTTTTTT
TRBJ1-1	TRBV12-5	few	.	CASGLRENSEAFF	TGTGCTAGTGGTTTGCGGGAAAACAGTGAAGCTTTCTTT
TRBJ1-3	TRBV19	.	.	CASSPRQLDSGNTIYF	TGTGCCAGTAGTCCCAGACAGCTTGACTCTGGAAACACCATATATTTT
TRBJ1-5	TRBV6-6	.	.	CASRPTWVDNQPQHF	TGTGCCAGCAGGCCCACGTGGGTTGACAATCAGCCCCAGCATTTT
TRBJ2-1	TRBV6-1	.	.	CASRGKGGHNEQFF	TGTGCCAGCAGGGGGAAGGGCGGACACAATGAGCAGTTCTTC
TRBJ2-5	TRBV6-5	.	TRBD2	CASSGLARETQYF	TGTGCCAGCAGTGGACTAGCTCGCGAGACCCAGTACTTC
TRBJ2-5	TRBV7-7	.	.	CASSSGIVETQYF	TGTGCTAGCAGCTCCGGGATCGTAGAGACCCAGTACTTC
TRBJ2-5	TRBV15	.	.	CATSHPGQETQYF	TGTGCCACCAGCCATCCGGGACAAGAGACCCAGTACTTC
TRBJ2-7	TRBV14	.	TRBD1	CASSHRTGGSYEQYF	TGTGCCAGCAGCCACCGAACAGGGGGCTCCTACGAGCAGTACTTC
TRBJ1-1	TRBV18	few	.	CASRLQQTNTEAFF	TGTGCCAGCCGTCTTCAGCAGACGAACACTGAAGCTTTCTTT
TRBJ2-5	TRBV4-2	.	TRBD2	CASSQDGTSGGETQYF	TGTGCCAGCAGCCAAGATGGGACTAGCGGGGGGGAGACCCAGTACTTC
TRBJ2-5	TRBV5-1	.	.	CASSGAIRRETQYF	TGCGCCAGCAGCGGGGCGATTAGGAGGGAGACCCAGTACTTC
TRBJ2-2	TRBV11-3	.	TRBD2	CASSLWSGVNTGELFF	TGTGCCAGCAGCTTATGGAGCGGGGTGAACACCGGGGAGCTGTTTTTT
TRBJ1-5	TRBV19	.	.	CASSRPDRNQPQHF	TGTGCCAGTAGTAGGCCAGACAGGAATCAGCCCCAGCATTTT